This T cell receptor beta chain was obtained from a study of CD8+CD57+ T cells in acquired aplastic anemia. Study-wide context: Each DNA sample taken from sorted CD4+ and CD8+ cells came to 2.5 to 4 ug on average. Overall study results and limits: Any difference that existed in CD8+ Simpson's diversity between patients and controls was not significant. About 27 shared CD8+ CDR3s appeared highly expressed within patients' immunodominant clones.

With regard to this clonotype: Antigen: not known.

Patients chosen for sequencing had shown CD8+CD57+ cell expansion by flow cytometry. All participating patients were living with severe acquired aplastic anemia. Profiles of TCR beta VDJ and CDR3 were generated from a genomic DNA template. A single record per CDR3 protein comes from TCRdb applying MiXCR to the reads. The data show 75,000 to 100,000 distinct CDR3 sequences, around 70% seen once. The receptor was derived from a human donor with aplastic anemia. Specimen: sorted CD4+, CD8+, or CD8+CD57+ T cells (not recorded which) from PBMCs.

CDR3 bases: TGTGCCACCAGATACAGGGGGACAATGGACAATGAGCAGTTCTTC. Translated, it gives CATRYRGTMDNEQFF. The chain employs TRBV15 and TRBJ2-1, with 8 nucleotides matching TRBD1. The CDR3 sequence is 15 residues long. The V gene's germline CDR1 is LNHNV and CDR2 YYDKDF (reference sequence). The J segment lost 5 bases and the V segment lost 6 bases, leaving 9 bases of the junction unmatched.